The T cell receptor beta chain under discussion was sequenced for a study of tumor and adjacent non-tumor tissue in lung cancer. General study findings and limits: Tumor tissue had significantly higher TCR diversity than normal lung.

This sample's RNA came from whole unsorted tissue. Distant lung tissue was collected more than 3 cm away from the tumor edge. About this clonotype itself: What it recognizes is unknown. The junction and the germline gene differ at one end; a read error may be behind it.

The library came from three nested PCR rounds adapted from ARM-PCR protocols. Via MiXCR, TCRdb re-called the multiplex PCR reads, giving one row per CDR3 protein. The table lists 80,000 to 130,000 distinct CDR3 sequences, approximately 65% of them singletons. Germline values: CDR1 SGHAT, CDR2 FQNNGV. The CDR3 is 15 amino acids. Material: distant non-tumor lung tissue. The sequence came from a man aged 30 to 45 with non-small cell lung cancer. This chain links TRBV11-2 with TRBJ2-7; D is perhaps TRBD2 (6 bases). CDR3 amino acids: CASCFPTRGLYEQYF. As DNA, the CDR3 is TGTGCCAGCTGCTTCCCGACACGGGGACTCTACGAGCAGTACTTC.